This TCR beta chain was profiled in a study of blood T cells in healthy people across ages. Details on this clonotype: Just one base apart from a much larger clone, this may be a read error.

The donors, all healthy, were Caucasians living in Russia, aged roughly 6 to 90. Combining a sample-barcoded 5' primer with a J-beta primer mix, a second PCR ran for roughly 7 to 11 cycles. Each TCR beta cDNA got a 12-nucleotide random molecular identifier. TCRdb re-analysed the 5' RACE reads in MiXCR, keeping a single row per CDR3 protein. The sample consists of some 1.8 million distinct CDR3 sequences, about two fifths of them appearing once. This clonotype was sampled from a human donor in good health. Material: blood.

The CDR3 DNA reads as TGTGCCAGCAGGATGACGGGACAGTATAATTCACCCCTCCACTTT. Translated, it gives CASRMTGQYNSPLHF. The chain links TRBV7-2 to TRBJ1-6; TRBD1 matches at 7 bases. CDR1 SGHTA and CDR2 FQGNSA come from the germline V gene. V was pared by 6 bases and J by 4 bases, with 6 bases of the junction left unmatched. The CDR3 length is 15 residues. The full variable domain, with the rest looked up from reference TRBV7-2 and TRBJ1-6, is GAGVSQSPSNKVTEKGKDVELRCDPISGHTALYWYRQSLGQGLEFLIYFQGNSAPDKSGLPSDRFSAERTGGSVSTLTIQRTQQEDSAVYLCASRMTGQYNSPLHFGNGTRLTVT.